Listed here is a single TCR beta chain. Its antigen is currently unknown. A much more abundant neighbour one base away suggests this may be a read error. Joint extraction of RNA and DNA used roughly 19-32 mg of bulk tissue that was unsorted. Resection treated the patients' primary liver carcinoma. This entry belongs to a study of tumor-infiltrating lymphocytes in primary liver carcinoma. With a constant-region primer, TCR beta cDNA was made from approximately 520 ng of total RNA. Three nested multiplex PCR rounds, a slightly modified ARM-PCR, produced the libraries for TCR beta. Each CDR3 protein gets one entry after TCRdb re-called the multiplex PCR reads with MiXCR. This sample has about 74,000 distinct CDR3 sequences; 60% to 80% occur once, and the top ten carry about 27%. Broader study findings: Blood had a significantly lower top-250-clone fraction than tumors did (p = 0.039). Only about 7.5-25% of top clones were detected in all five tumor regions.

The sample taken for sequencing was liver tumor tissue from sampling region 4. Subset in this sample: tumor region T4, right-lateral pole. This clonotype was obtained from a man in his forties with primary liver carcinoma and hepatitis B virus infection.

In nucleotides, the CDR3 is TGTGCCAGCAATGACAACTATGGCTACACCTTC. Protein: CASNDNYGYTF. The V gene is TRBV25-1, the J gene TRBJ1-2; D remains ambiguous. V was shortened by 7 bases and J by 2 bases, with 5 bases between the two germline ends. Germline CDR1 is MGHDK and CDR2 is SYGVNS. This CDR3 comprises 11 residues.